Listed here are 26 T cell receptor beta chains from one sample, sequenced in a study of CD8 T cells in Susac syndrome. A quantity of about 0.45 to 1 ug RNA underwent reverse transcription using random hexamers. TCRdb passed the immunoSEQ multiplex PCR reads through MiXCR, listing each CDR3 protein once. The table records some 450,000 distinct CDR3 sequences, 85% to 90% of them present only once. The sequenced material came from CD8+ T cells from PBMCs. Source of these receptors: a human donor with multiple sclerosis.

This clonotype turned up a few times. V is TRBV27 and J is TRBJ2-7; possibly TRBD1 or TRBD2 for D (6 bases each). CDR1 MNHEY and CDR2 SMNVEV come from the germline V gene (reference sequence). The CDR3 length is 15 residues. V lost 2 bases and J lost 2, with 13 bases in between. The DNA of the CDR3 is TGTGCCAGCAGTTTAGTGGCCGGGGGCCCCTACGAGCAGTACTTC. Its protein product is CASSLVAGGPYEQYF.

The CDR3 is CASSPTTGKLVYEQYF. CDR3 nucleotides: TGTGCCAGCAGCCCGACAACAGGGAAGTTAGTCTACGAGCAGTACTTC. The V call is TRBV7-9, the J call TRBJ2-7; D perhaps matches TRBD1 (6 bases). Trimming shortened V by 5 bases and J by 3 bases, and 20 bases separated the two germline ends. Germline CDR1 SEHNR, CDR2 FQNEAQ (reference sequence). The CDR3 totals 16 residues.

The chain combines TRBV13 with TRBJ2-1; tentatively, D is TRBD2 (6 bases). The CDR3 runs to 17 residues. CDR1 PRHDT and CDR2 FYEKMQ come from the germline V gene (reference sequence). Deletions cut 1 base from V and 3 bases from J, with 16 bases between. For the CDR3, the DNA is TGTGCCAGCAGCTTAGAAGGGAGGAGGGGTAACTACAATGAGCAGTTCTTC. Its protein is CASSLEGRRGNYNEQFF.

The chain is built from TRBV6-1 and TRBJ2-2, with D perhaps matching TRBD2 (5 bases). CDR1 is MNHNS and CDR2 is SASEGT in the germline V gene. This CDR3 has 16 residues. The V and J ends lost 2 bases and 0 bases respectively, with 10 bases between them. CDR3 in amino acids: CASSEWSSANTGELFF. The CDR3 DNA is TGTGCCAGCAGTGAATGGAGTAGCGCGAACACCGGGGAGCTGTTTTTT.

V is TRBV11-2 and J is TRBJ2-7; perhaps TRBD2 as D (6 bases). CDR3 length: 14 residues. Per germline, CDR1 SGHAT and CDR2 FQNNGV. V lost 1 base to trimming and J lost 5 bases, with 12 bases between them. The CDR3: CASSLGGDPHEQYF. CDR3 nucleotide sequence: TGTGCCAGCAGCTTAGGGGGGGACCCCCACGAGCAGTACTTC.

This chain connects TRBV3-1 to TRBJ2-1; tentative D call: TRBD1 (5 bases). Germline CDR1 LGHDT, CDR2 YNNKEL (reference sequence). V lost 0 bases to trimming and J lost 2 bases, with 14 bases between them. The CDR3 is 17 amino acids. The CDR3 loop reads CASSQDGVKGTYNEQFF. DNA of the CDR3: TGTGCCAGCAGCCAAGATGGAGTTAAGGGGACCTACAATGAGCAGTTCTTC.

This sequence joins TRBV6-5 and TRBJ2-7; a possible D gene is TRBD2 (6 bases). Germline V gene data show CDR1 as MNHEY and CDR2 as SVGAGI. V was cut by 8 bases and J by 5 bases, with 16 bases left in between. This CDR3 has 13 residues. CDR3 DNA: TGTGCCAGCGCGATACTCGGGGGTGACGAGCAGTACTTC. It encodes CASAILGGDEQYF.

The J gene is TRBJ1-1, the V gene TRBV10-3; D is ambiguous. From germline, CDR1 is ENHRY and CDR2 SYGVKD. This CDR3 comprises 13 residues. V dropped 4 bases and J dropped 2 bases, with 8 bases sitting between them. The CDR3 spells CAISVNSNTEAFF. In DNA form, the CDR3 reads TGTGCCATCAGTGTTAACAGCAACACTGAAGCTTTCTTT.

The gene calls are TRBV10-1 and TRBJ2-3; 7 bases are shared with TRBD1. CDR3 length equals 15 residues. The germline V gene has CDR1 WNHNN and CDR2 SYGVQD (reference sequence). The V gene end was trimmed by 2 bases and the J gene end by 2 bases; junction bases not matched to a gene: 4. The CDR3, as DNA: TGCGCCAGCAGTGAGGGGCAGGGGGACACAGATACGCAGTATTTT. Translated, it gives CASSEGQGDTDTQYF.

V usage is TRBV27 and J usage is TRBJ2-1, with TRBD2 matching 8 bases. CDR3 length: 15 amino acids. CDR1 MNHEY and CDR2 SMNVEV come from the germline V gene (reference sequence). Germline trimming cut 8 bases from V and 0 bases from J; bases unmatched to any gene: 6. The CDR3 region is CASSFGGVSYNEQFF. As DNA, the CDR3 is TGTGCCAGCTCCTTCGGGGGGGTCTCCTACAATGAGCAGTTCTTC.

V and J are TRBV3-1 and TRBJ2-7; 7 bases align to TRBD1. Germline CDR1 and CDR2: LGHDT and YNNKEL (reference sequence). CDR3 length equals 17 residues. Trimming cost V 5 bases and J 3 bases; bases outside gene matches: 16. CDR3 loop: CASSSGTGENIFYEQYF. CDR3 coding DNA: TGTGCCAGCAGCAGTGGAACAGGGGAGAATATTTTCTACGAGCAGTACTTC.

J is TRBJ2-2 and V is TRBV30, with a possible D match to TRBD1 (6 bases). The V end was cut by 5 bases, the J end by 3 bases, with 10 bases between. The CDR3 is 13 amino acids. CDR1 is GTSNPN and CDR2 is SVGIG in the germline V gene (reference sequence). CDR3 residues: CAWANRDTGELFF. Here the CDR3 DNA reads TGTGCCTGGGCGAACAGGGACACCGGGGAGCTGTTTTTT.

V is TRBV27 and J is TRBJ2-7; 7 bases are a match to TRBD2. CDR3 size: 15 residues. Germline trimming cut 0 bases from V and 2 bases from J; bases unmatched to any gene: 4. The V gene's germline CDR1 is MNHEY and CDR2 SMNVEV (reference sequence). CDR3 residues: CASSLSAGVAYEQYF. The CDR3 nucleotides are TGTGCCAGCAGTTTATCCGCGGGGGTTGCCTACGAGCAGTACTTC.

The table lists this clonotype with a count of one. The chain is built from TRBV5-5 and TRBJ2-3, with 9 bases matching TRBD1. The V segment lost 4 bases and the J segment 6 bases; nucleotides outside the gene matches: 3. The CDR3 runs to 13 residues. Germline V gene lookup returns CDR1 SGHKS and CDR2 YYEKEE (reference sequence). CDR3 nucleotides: TGTGCCAGCAGCCTACAGGGGGCGGATACGCAGTATTTT. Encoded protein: CASSLQGADTQYF.

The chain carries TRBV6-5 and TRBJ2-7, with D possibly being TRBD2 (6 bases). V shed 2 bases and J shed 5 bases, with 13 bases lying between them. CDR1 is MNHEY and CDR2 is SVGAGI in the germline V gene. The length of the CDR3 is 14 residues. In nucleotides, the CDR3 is TGTGCCAGCAGTTACACCGGGAGCGGGCACGAGCAGTACTTC. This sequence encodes CASSYTGSGHEQYF.

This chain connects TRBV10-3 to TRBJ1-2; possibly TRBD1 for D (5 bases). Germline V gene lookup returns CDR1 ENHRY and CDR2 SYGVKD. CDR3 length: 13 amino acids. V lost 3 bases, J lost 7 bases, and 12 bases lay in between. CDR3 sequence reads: CAISDWGPGGYTF. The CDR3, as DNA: TGTGCCATCAGTGACTGGGGACCTGGTGGCTACACCTTC.

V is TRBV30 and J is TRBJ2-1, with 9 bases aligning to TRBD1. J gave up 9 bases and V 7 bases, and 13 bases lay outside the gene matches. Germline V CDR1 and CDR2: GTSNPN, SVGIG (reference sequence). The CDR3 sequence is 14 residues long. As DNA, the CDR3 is TGTGCCTCTTCTCCGGGACAGGGTATTATTGAGCAGTTCTTC. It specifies CASSPGQGIIEQFF.

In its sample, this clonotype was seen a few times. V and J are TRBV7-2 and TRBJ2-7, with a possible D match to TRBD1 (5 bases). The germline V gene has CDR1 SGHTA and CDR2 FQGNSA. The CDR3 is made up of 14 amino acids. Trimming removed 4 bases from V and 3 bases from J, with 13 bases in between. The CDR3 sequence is CASSSTTEFYEQYF. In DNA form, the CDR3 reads TGTGCCAGCAGCTCCACGACAGAGTTCTACGAGCAGTACTTC.

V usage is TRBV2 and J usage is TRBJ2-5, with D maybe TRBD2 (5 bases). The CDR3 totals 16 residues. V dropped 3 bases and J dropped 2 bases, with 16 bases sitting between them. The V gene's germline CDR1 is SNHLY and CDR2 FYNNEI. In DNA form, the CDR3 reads TGTGCCAGCAGTGATTATCCGGGGTCTAAGCAAGAGACCCAGTACTTC. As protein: CASSDYPGSKQETQYF.

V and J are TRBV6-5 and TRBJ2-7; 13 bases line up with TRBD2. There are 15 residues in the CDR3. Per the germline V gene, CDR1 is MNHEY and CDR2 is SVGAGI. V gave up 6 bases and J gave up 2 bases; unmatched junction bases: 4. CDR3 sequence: CASRPLAGGTYEQYF. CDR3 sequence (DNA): TGTGCCAGCAGACCACTAGCGGGGGGGACCTACGAGCAGTACTTC.

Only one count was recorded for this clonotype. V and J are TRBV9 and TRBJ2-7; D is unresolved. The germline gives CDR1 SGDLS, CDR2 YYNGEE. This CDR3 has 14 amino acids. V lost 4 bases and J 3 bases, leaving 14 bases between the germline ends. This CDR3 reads CASSPRDGVYEQYF. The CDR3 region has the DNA TGTGCCAGCAGCCCCCGCGATGGGGTCTACGAGCAGTACTTC.

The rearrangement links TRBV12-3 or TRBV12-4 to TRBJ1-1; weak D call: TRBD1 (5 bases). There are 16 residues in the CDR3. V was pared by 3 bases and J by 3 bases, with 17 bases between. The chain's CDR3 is CASSFVVGRLYTEAFF. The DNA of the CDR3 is TGTGCCAGCAGTTTCGTGGTGGGGCGGCTTTACACTGAAGCTTTCTTT.

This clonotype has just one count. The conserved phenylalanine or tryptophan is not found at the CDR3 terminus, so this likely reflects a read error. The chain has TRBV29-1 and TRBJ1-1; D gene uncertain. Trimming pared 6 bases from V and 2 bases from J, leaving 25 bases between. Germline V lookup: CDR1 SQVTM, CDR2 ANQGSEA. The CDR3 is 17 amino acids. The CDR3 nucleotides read TGCAGCGTCCCCCCCTGGCCGGGCCAACTCTCTAACACTGAAGCTTTCTCT. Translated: CSVPPWPGQLSNTEAFS.

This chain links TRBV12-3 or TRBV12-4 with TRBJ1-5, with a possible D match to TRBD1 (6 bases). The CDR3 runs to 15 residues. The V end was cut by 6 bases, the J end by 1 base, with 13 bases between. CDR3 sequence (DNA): TGTGCCAGCAGCAGCGGACAGTTCAGCAATCAGCCCCAGCATTTT. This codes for CASSSGQFSNQPQHF.

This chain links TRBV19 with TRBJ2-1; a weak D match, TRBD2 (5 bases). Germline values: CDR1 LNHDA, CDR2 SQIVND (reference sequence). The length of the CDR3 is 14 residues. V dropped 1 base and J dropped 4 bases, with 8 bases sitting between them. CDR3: CASSIVSGYNEQFF. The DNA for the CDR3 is TGTGCCAGTAGTATAGTTTCGGGGTACAATGAGCAGTTCTTC.

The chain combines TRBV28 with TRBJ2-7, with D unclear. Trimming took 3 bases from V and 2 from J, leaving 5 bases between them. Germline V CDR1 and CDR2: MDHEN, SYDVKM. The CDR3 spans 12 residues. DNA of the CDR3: TGTGCCAGCAGTTTCCAAACCTACGAGCAGTACTTC. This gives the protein CASSFQTYEQYF.